The clone carrying this TCR beta chain was seen ten or more times. 5'RACE with 10-nucleotide random UMIs generated the cDNA. TCRdb re-called the 5' RACE reads with MiXCR, one entry per CDR3 protein. The profile shows under 80,000 distinct CDR3 sequences, 14% of them singletons. This entry comes from a study of neurological immune-mediated disorders. The trim removed 5 bases at V and 3 bases at J, leaving 7 bases unmatched. CDR1 and CDR2 (germline): SGHAT, FQNNGV. This CDR3 has 15 amino acids. The chain joins TRBV11-2 to TRBJ2-3; TRBD1 matches 8 bases. The receptor's source is a woman aged 45-65 years in good health. Sequencing was performed on PBMCs. The CDR3 DNA is TGTGCCAGCAGCCCTCGGACAGGGCGGACAGATACGCAGTATTTT. Translating it yields CASSPRTGRTDTQYF.